This T cell receptor beta chain was sequenced for a study of blood T cells in healthy people across ages. Findings and caveats of the study: Naive T cell percentage by flow cytometry tracked strongly with beta diversity. Unsorted PBMCs blocked a conclusive comparison of naive and antigen-experienced cells.

All donors came from Russia, were Caucasian and healthy, and spanned ages roughly 6 to 95. A note on this clonotype: The target antigen is unknown.

A second PCR, run for about 7 to 11 cycles, used a sample-barcoded 5' primer plus a J-beta primer mix. One entry per CDR3 protein results from TCRdb running MiXCR on the 5' RACE reads. In the table there are approximately 800,000 distinct CDR3 sequences, about 42% of which are singletons. Sequencing input: blood. This clonotype was sampled from a man older than 75 in good health.

The CDR3 DNA sequence: TGTGCCAGCAGCTTAGGGACAGGGGGCTATGAGACCCAGTACTTC. This translates into CASSLGTGGYETQYF. The chain uses TRBV11-2 and TRBJ2-5, with 11 nucleotides matching TRBD1. After removal of 1 base from V and 5 bases from J, the junction contained 3 bases not matched to a gene. The CDR3 length is 15 residues. The germline V gene encodes CDR1 SGHAT and CDR2 FQNNGV. The variable domain in full, with the rest retrieved from reference TRBV11-2 and TRBJ2-5, is EAGVAQSPRYKIIEKRQSVAFWCNPISGHATLYWYQQILGQGPKLLIQFQNNGVVDDSQLPKDRFSAERLKGVDSTLKIQPAKLEDSAVYLCASSLGTGGYETQYFGPGTRLLVL.